The entry below describes one TCR beta chain. Antigen unknown. Treatment in this sample: oral pan-JAK inhibitor, 5-10 mg twice daily. The data derive from a study of CD8+ T cells in alopecia areata. Study-level information: Treated patients swallowed 5 to 10 mg of oral tofacitinib twice daily. Tofacitinib ran for 6 to 18 months before 6 months off drug.

CDR3 length: 15 residues. From germline, CDR1 is MNHNS and CDR2 SASEGT. V lost 3 bases to trimming and J lost 0 bases, with 11 bases between them. cDNA reverse transcribed from extracted RNA served as the sequencing template. TCRdb's table, derived via immunoSEQ multiplex PCR, lists solely in-frame clones and lacks some. The sample has approximately 210,000 clones, just over 65% seen once. Whole-study findings and limits: Sharing of TCR sequences between patients (possibly for HLA-related reasons) was less clear than in mice.

The origin of this receptor is a human donor with alopecia areata. The source material was CD4+ T cells sorted from blood, sampled around week 44, from a patient treated with tofacitinib. The rearrangement uses TRBV6-1 and TRBJ1-1; D is perhaps TRBD1 (5 bases). DNA of the CDR3: TGTGCCAGCAGTGAGCCCTGGGGACTGAACACTGAAGCTTTCTTT. This encodes CASSEPWGLNTEAFF.